The 21 T cell receptor beta chains reported below all come from one sample, sequenced in a study of cytomegalovirus exposure and HLA in healthy donors. Clones were read by immunoSEQ multiplex PCR, and TCRdb kept only the in-frame ones, dropping some. The sample has 140,000 or so clones, 85% to 90% seen once. Source material: PBMCs. Every receptor here comes from a woman aged 18-30 years in good health and CMV-seropositive.

This chain uses TRBV5-8 with TRBJ2-5; a weak D match, TRBD2 (5 bases). Trimming took off 4 bases at V and 5 bases at J, with 15 bases between the two ends. From germline, CDR1 is SGHTS and CDR2 YDEGEE. This CDR3 comprises 14 residues. The DNA of the CDR3 is TGTGCCAGCAGCCCCGCCGGGATATTGGAGACCCAGTACTTC. Residues: CASSPAGILETQYF.

The chain couples TRBV5-1 to TRBJ2-3; 10 bases match TRBD2. J was trimmed by 0 bases and V by 3 bases; bases with no gene match: 4. This CDR3 comprises 16 residues. Germline-derived CDR1 and CDR2 are SGHRS and YFSETQ. The CDR3, as DNA: TGCGCCAGCAGCTCACGGACTAGCGGCAGCACAGATACGCAGTATTTT. Its protein product is CASSSRTSGSTDTQYF.

This chain connects TRBV9 to TRBJ2-3, with 8 positions matching TRBD2. The junction had 28 bases not matched to a gene; V was cut back by 7 bases and J by 3 bases. This CDR3 spans 21 amino acids. The germline V gene encodes CDR1 SGDLS and CDR2 YYNGEE. In DNA, the CDR3 is TGTGCCAGCGCCGACCCCGGGGAGGGACTAACGGGGGGGGAGGTGACAGATACGCAGTATTTT. Amino acids: CASADPGEGLTGGEVTDTQYF.

The V gene is TRBV30, the J gene TRBJ2-5; the match to TRBD2 covers 8 bases. CDR1 and CDR2 (germline): GTSNPN, SVGIG (reference sequence). Germline trimming cut 1 base from V and 2 bases from J; bases unmatched to any gene: 6. The CDR3 is 15 amino acids. The CDR3 nucleotides read TGTGCCTGGAGTGGTGCAGCGGGGGCTCAAGAGACCCAGTACTTC. Protein sequence: CAWSGAAGAQETQYF.

The chain joins TRBV30 to TRBJ1-2, with 10 nucleotides matching TRBD1. The CDR3 extends over 12 amino acids. With 3 bases clipped from V and 7 bases from J, the junction kept 2 bases outside the gene matches. CDR1 is GTSNPN and CDR2 is SVGIG in the germline V gene (reference sequence). CDR3 nucleotides: TGTGCCTGGAGGACAGGGGGCACTGGCTACACCTTC. This translates into CAWRTGGTGYTF.

J is TRBJ2-7 and V is TRBV11-1, with TRBD1 matching over 7 bases. Germline values: CDR1 SGHAT, CDR2 FQDESV (reference sequence). This CDR3 has 18 amino acids. V shed 5 bases, J shed 2 bases, and the junction held 18 bases outside the gene matches. The CDR3 here is CASSRGQSAPGFPYEQYF. In nucleotides, the CDR3 is TGTGCCAGCAGCCGGGGACAGTCGGCCCCGGGGTTCCCCTACGAGCAGTACTTC.

CDR3 DNA: TGTGCCAGCACCGGAGGGAACGAGCAGTACTTC. This gives the protein CASTGGNEQYF. The chain is built from TRBV27 and TRBJ2-7, with D possibly matching TRBD2 (6 bases). V dropped 7 bases and J dropped 5 bases, with 9 bases sitting between them. The CDR3 totals 11 residues. Germline V gene data show CDR1 as MNHEY and CDR2 as SMNVEV (reference sequence).

The chain couples TRBV7-5 to TRBJ1-3. TRBV7-5 counts as a pseudogene. This CDR3 spans 14 amino acids. The CDR3 sequence: CVRKKRGPGNTIYF. CDR3 coding DNA: TGTGTCAGAAAGAAGCGGGGACCTGGAAACACCATATATTTT.

The rearrangement uses TRBV28 and TRBJ1-1; possibly TRBD1 for D (6 bases). V lost 1 base, J lost 1 base, and 16 bases lay in between. The CDR3 consists of 17 residues. Germline V lookup: CDR1 MDHEN, CDR2 SYDVKM. The CDR3: CASSLSFQRGGNTEAFF. The DNA for the CDR3 is TGTGCCAGCAGTTTATCGTTCCAAAGGGGGGGGAACACTGAAGCTTTCTTT.

This clone was observed once. CDR3: CASSLDPGGYEQFF. The CDR3, as DNA: TGTGCCAGCAGCTTAGACCCGGGGGGCTATGAGCAGTTCTTC. This chain links TRBV7-6 with TRBJ2-1; D perhaps matches TRBD2 (7 bases). Per germline, CDR1 SGHVS and CDR2 FNYEAQ. Trimming left V 1 base short and J 8 bases short, with 12 bases between. The CDR3 sequence is 14 residues long.

The rearrangement links TRBV6-6 to TRBJ1-2; possibly TRBD1 for D (6 bases). Germline CDR1 MNHNY, CDR2 SVGAGI (reference sequence). Trimming shortened V by 4 bases and J by 5 bases, and 11 bases separated the two germline ends. The CDR3 loop spans 13 amino acids. The CDR3, as DNA: TGTGCCAGCAGTTTCTCGGGACAATATGGCTACACCTTC. The encoded protein is CASSFSGQYGYTF.

V usage is TRBV28 and J usage is TRBJ1-1; D call uncertain. The germline V and J ends were trimmed by 4 bases and 6 bases, with 12 bases remaining between them. The germline V gene encodes CDR1 MDHEN and CDR2 SYDVKM. The CDR3 is made up of 13 amino acids. CDR3 region: CASSSLQPPEAFF. Written as DNA, the CDR3 is TGTGCCAGCAGTTCTCTACAGCCCCCTGAAGCTTTCTTT.

The V and J genes are TRBV5-4 and TRBJ1-5; D perhaps matches TRBD1 (5 bases). Germline CDR1 reads SGHNT; CDR2 reads YYREEE (reference sequence). V lost 1 base, J lost 6 bases, and 5 bases lay in between. The CDR3 has 12 amino acids. In DNA, the CDR3 is TGTGCCAGCAGCTTGCAGGGTCAGCCCCAGCATTTT. Translation gives CASSLQGQPQHF.

The CDR3 DNA sequence: TGCGCCAGCAGCCAAGTCTCAAACCGGGACAGCTCCTACGAGCAGTACTTC. Protein sequence: CASSQVSNRDSSYEQYF. V usage is TRBV4-1 and J usage is TRBJ2-7, with TRBD1 matching over 7 bases. Germline V gene sequence: CDR1 MGHRA, CDR2 YSYEKL. This CDR3 region has 17 residues. V lost 1 base to trimming and J lost 0 bases; unmatched junction nucleotides: 9.

This chain joins TRBV28 and TRBJ2-1, with 9 bases matching TRBD1. Germline V gives CDR1 MDHEN, CDR2 SYDVKM. This CDR3 contains 14 residues. V gave up 1 base and J gave up 10 bases; unmatched junction bases: 5. The CDR3 DNA reads as TGTGCCAGCAGTTTATCCCCCGGGACAGGGGAGCAGTTCTTC. Residues: CASSLSPGTGEQFF.

This sequence joins TRBV7-2 and TRBJ2-3; 7 nucleotides align to TRBD2. CDR1 and CDR2 (germline): SGHTA, FQGNSA. The CDR3 is 15 residues long. The junction had 7 bases not matched to a gene; V was cut back by 6 bases and J by 1 base. The CDR3 is CASRFSGTRTDTQYF. The CDR3, as DNA: TGTGCCAGCAGGTTCAGCGGGACCCGCACAGATACGCAGTATTTT.

The chain combines TRBV6-1 with TRBJ1-5; D unresolved. The ends were cut back, 5 bases at V and 2 bases at J, with 7 bases in the middle. This CDR3 comprises 13 residues. Germline V gene data show CDR1 as MNHNS and CDR2 as SASEGT. The CDR3 protein is CASSTTGNQPQHF. The CDR3 nucleotides are TGTGCCAGCAGTACCACGGGCAATCAGCCCCAGCATTTT.

The chain links TRBV28 to TRBJ1-2, with D perhaps matching TRBD1 (6 bases). This CDR3 has 14 residues. Germline loops: CDR1 MDHEN, CDR2 SYDVKM. V lost 2 bases to trimming and J lost 4 bases, with 11 bases between them. This CDR3 is CASSLPTGSYGYTF. In DNA form, the CDR3 reads TGTGCCAGCAGTTTACCCACAGGGTCCTATGGCTACACCTTC.

The V and J genes are TRBV27 and TRBJ1-6; 7 nucleotides line up with TRBD1. The germline V gene encodes CDR1 MNHEY and CDR2 SMNVEV (reference sequence). With 6 bases clipped from V and 13 bases from J, the junction kept 18 bases outside the gene matches. The CDR3 extends over 16 amino acids. The CDR3 DNA follows: TGTGCCAGCAGCCCTACGACAGGGTTGAACCCCGTCCCCCTCCACTTT. The encoded protein is CASSPTTGLNPVPLHF.

Here the CDR3 reads CASSSGGTGVGNSPLHF. The CDR3 DNA is TGTGCCAGCAGCTCAGGGGGGACAGGGGTCGGTAATTCACCCCTCCACTTT. The V and J genes are TRBV7-6 and TRBJ1-6, with TRBD1 matching over 10 bases. The CDR3 extends over 17 amino acids. Per the germline V gene, CDR1 is SGHVS and CDR2 is FNYEAQ. V trimming: 4 bases; J trimming: 6 bases; junction bases outside the gene matches: 9.

A single count supports this clone. V is TRBV18 and J is TRBJ1-1; 7 nucleotides agree with TRBD1. This CDR3 is 15 amino acids long. V gave up 2 bases and J gave up 5 bases; unmatched junction bases: 8. Looked up from germline, CDR1 is KGHSH and CDR2 is LQKENI. CDR3 DNA: TGTGCCAGCTCACCAGCAGCAGGGGGAGGTACTGAAGCTTTCTTT. Translation: CASSPAAGGGTEAFF.